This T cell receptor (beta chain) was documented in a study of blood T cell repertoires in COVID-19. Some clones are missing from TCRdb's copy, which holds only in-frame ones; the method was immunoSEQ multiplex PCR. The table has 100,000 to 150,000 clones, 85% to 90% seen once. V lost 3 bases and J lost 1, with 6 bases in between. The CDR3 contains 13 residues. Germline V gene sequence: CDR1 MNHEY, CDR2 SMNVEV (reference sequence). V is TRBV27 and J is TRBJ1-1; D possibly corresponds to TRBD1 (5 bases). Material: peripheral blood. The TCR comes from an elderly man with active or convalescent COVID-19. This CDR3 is CASSFTGNTEAFF. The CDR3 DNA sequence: TGTGCCAGCAGTTTTACAGGGAACACTGAAGCTTTCTTT.